This section outlines one TCR beta chain sequence together with its context. Its antigen is unknown. Some clones are missing from TCRdb's copy, which holds only in-frame ones; the method was immunoSEQ multiplex PCR. This table has roughly 140,000 clones, 90% appearing once. This sample is drawn from a study of T cell responses to AZD1222 COVID-19 vaccine. Recipients boosted at about 4 weeks or about 12 weeks are pooled. Overall study results and limits: Among vaccine-associated CD4 TCRs, coverage spanned spike, with dominance at 160-218 and 743-854. Every sample of the repertoires postdated the peak T cell response. Donors were largely white British and mainly female; clonal diversity was possibly underestimated.

Germline CDR1 and CDR2: SGHAT and FQNNGV. Trimming stripped 3 bases from V and 5 bases from J, with 7 bases between. The CDR3 has 12 amino acids. The source material was peripheral blood, sampled 28 days after the second AZD1222 dose. The rearrangement uses TRBV11-2 and TRBJ2-5; D is unresolved. This TCR came from an adult who received the AZD1222 COVID-19 vaccine. CDR3 sequence: CASSLGRETQYF. The CDR3 DNA sequence: TGTGCCAGCAGCTTGGGCCGGGAGACCCAGTACTTC.